This entry lists 20 T cell receptor beta chains sequenced from one sample in a study of blood T cell repertoires in COVID-19 (dated by TCRdb to 2020 to 2021). Library prep was done by the immunoSEQ multiplex PCR assay. TCRdb stores this immuneACCESS table with in-frame sequences only. Part of the clones is absent; in the studies checked, under half of the shortfall reflects unresolved V genes, and no reason is known for the rest. The sample includes 200,000 to 250,000 clones, with 86% observed a single time. The ten most abundant clones make up more than 2% of the sample. Sequenced input: PBMCs or T cells enriched from blood (not recorded which). The receptor set was obtained from a woman between 50 and 59 years old who had recovered from COVID-19.

The chain employs TRBV9 and TRBJ1-3; D is ambiguous. V dropped 0 bases and J dropped 0 bases, with 10 bases sitting between them. CDR1 and CDR2 (germline): SGDLS, YYNGEE. This CDR3 spans 16 amino acids. The CDR3 reads CASSVAGQTSGNTIYF. The CDR3 DNA sequence: TGTGCCAGCAGCGTAGCTGGGCAGACCTCTGGAAACACCATATATTTT.

V and J are TRBV30 and TRBJ1-1; D not resolved. Germline assignment: CDR1 GTSNPN and CDR2 SVGIG (reference sequence). The CDR3 runs 13 residues. Trimming took off 3 bases at V and 5 bases at J, with 13 bases between the two ends. The chain's CDR3 is CAWSSVSLTEAFF. The CDR3 bases are TGTGCCTGGAGCAGTGTTTCTTTGACTGAAGCTTTCTTT.

This chain links TRBV20-1 with TRBJ1-2, with D hard to call. The CDR3 is made up of 12 amino acids. The V gene's germline CDR1 is DFQATT and CDR2 SNEGSKA (reference sequence). Trimming left V 3 bases short and J 8 bases short, with 13 bases between. CDR3 loop: CSASEPLVGYTF. The CDR3 region has the DNA TGCAGTGCTAGTGAGCCATTAGTGGGCTACACCTTC.

This rearrangement joins TRBV30 to TRBJ2-7; no clear D. V lost 1 base to trimming and J lost 2 bases, with 6 bases between them. This CDR3 comprises 12 residues. The germline V gene encodes CDR1 GTSNPN and CDR2 SVGIG (reference sequence). CDR3 DNA sequence: TGTGCCTGGAGTGACGGTACCTACGAGCAGTACTTC. The encoded protein is CAWSDGTYEQYF.

This clone was seen more than once but under ten times. The J gene is TRBJ2-5, the V gene TRBV4-3, with 9 nucleotides matching TRBD2. V gave up 0 bases and J gave up 7 bases; unmatched junction bases: 9. The CDR3 runs to 16 residues. CDR1 is LGHNA, CDR2 YSLEER, per germline. CDR3 region: CASSQEVLAGVGTQYF. CDR3 DNA sequence: TGCGCCAGCAGCCAAGAGGTTTTAGCGGGAGTAGGGACCCAGTACTTC.

J is TRBJ2-7 and V is TRBV30, with TRBD2 matching over 13 bases. This CDR3 has 17 amino acids. Germline V gene data show CDR1 as GTSNPN and CDR2 as SVGIG (reference sequence). V was clipped by 8 bases and J by 5 bases; unmatched bases: 18. CDR3 loop: CAGKTSGRTDFRNEQYF. CDR3 DNA: TGTGCCGGAAAGACTAGCGGGAGGACTGACTTTCGGAACGAGCAGTACTTC.

This clone was seen only once. In nucleotides, the CDR3 is TGTGCCAGCAGCTTAGGAGGCAGGGCCCGGATTCCTGAAGCTTTCTTT. It codes for CASSLGGRARIPEAFF. The chain employs TRBV11-2 and TRBJ1-1; TRBD1 is a possible D gene (5 bases). This CDR3 contains 16 residues. Trimming took 1 base from V and 6 from J, leaving 18 bases between them. Germline CDR1 is SGHAT and CDR2 is FQNNGV. The full variable domain, rest sourced from reference TRBV11-2 and TRBJ1-1, is EAGVAQSPRYKIIEKRQSVAFWCNPISGHATLYWYQQILGQGPKLLIQFQNNGVVDDSQLPKDRFSAERLKGVDSTLKIQPAKLEDSAVYLCASSLGGRARIPEAFFGQGTRLTVV.

Here the CDR3 reads CSVLRDSAFGYTF. CDR3 DNA sequence: TGCAGCGTTCTCCGGGACAGCGCCTTTGGCTACACCTTC. V gene TRBV29-1 combines with J gene TRBJ1-2; 7 nucleotides match TRBD1. The V segment lost 5 bases and the J segment 7 bases; nucleotides outside the gene matches: 10. Germline V gene lookup returns CDR1 SQVTM and CDR2 ANQGSEA. The CDR3 is made up of 13 amino acids.

This clone was detected only once. The chain has TRBV12-3 or TRBV12-4 and TRBJ2-7, with D tentatively TRBD1 (5 bases). CDR3 length: 13 residues. V lost 5 bases to trimming and J lost 3 bases, with 11 bases between them. CDR3 DNA: TGTGCCAGCAGTCCACCAGGGTACTACGAGCAGTACTTC. This translates into CASSPPGYYEQYF.

This chain uses TRBV9 with TRBJ2-3, with D tentatively TRBD1 (5 bases). Germline V CDR1 and CDR2: SGDLS, YYNGEE. The CDR3 has 14 residues. V was cut by 5 bases and J by 0 bases, with 10 bases left in between. The chain's CDR3 is CASRKTASTDTQYF. CDR3 in DNA: TGTGCCAGCAGAAAGACAGCTAGCACAGATACGCAGTATTTT.

J is TRBJ2-7 and V is TRBV19, with TRBD1 identical over 9 bases. The CDR3 sequence is 13 residues long. Germline CDR1 and CDR2: LNHDA and SQIVND (reference sequence). V lost 10 bases, J lost 3 bases, and 7 bases stayed unmatched. As DNA, the CDR3 is TGTGCCACGGAGGGACAGGGAAACTACGAGCAGTACTTC. Protein sequence: CATEGQGNYEQYF. Supplemented by reference TRBV19 and TRBJ2-7, the full variable domain reads DGGITQSPKYLFRKEGQNVTLSCEQNLNHDAMYWYRQDPGQGLRLIYYSQIVNDFQKGDIAEGYSVSREKKESFPLTVTSAQKNPTAFYLCATEGQGNYEQYFGPGTRLTVT.

The chain has TRBV5-1 and TRBJ2-1; 9 nucleotides align to TRBD2. CDR3 length: 17 residues. With 0 bases clipped from V and 5 bases from J, the junction kept 9 bases outside the gene matches. Germline V gene data show CDR1 as SGHRS and CDR2 as YFSETQ. The CDR3 reads CASSLGAGGPWDNEQFF. CDR3 in DNA: TGCGCCAGCAGCTTGGGAGCGGGGGGCCCCTGGGACAATGAGCAGTTCTTC.

This chain joins TRBV7-8 and TRBJ1-4; tentative D call: TRBD1 (5 bases). The V and J ends lost 1 base and 8 bases respectively, with 8 bases between them. The CDR3 covers 13 residues. The germline V gene has CDR1 SGHVS and CDR2 FQNEAQ. The CDR3 DNA reads TGTGCCAGCAGCTTAGGTGGGGGGGAAAAACTGTTTTTT. Its protein product is CASSLGGGEKLFF.

This chain uses TRBV28 with TRBJ2-1; 10 bases are shared with TRBD2. Trimming cost V 6 bases and J 5 bases; bases outside gene matches: 10. The germline V gene encodes CDR1 MDHEN and CDR2 SYDVKM. The length of the CDR3 is 16 residues. CDR3: CASSPLSSGGDNEQFF. The CDR3, as DNA: TGTGCCAGCAGCCCCTTATCCAGCGGGGGGGACAATGAGCAGTTCTTC.

This chain joins TRBV28 and TRBJ1-2; D is possibly TRBD1 (5 bases). V lost 4 bases, J lost 4 bases, and 10 bases lay in between. The CDR3 is 13 amino acids. Germline V gene sequence: CDR1 MDHEN, CDR2 SYDVKM. The CDR3: CASSWGSTYGYTF. In nucleotides, the CDR3 is TGTGCCAGCAGTTGGGGCAGCACCTATGGCTACACCTTC.

This chain joins TRBV7-2 and TRBJ1-5; D remains ambiguous. V lost 5 bases and J lost 4, with 9 bases in between. The CDR3 covers 13 residues. The germline gives CDR1 SGHTA, CDR2 FQGNSA. CDR3 sequence: CASSTKLNQPQHF. The CDR3 coding sequence is TGTGCCAGCAGCACTAAACTGAATCAGCCCCAGCATTTT.

This rearrangement joins TRBV4-1 to TRBJ1-5; D perhaps matches TRBD1 (5 bases). Germline V gives CDR1 MGHRA, CDR2 YSYEKL. CDR3 size: 12 residues. V lost 5 bases and J 6 bases, leaving 8 bases between the germline ends. CDR3 protein: CASSAQGQPQHF. The CDR3 coding sequence is TGCGCCAGCAGCGCCCAGGGTCAGCCCCAGCATTTT.

This clone appeared a single time. V gene TRBV4-2 combines with J gene TRBJ2-7; TRBD1 is a possible D gene (6 bases). Between the trimmed V and J ends, which lost 0 bases and 5 bases, there was a span of 14 bases. Germline values: CDR1 LGHNA, CDR2 YNFKEQ. The CDR3 totals 15 residues. The CDR3 reads CASSQDPLGANEQYF. The CDR3 DNA is TGTGCCAGCAGCCAAGACCCCCTGGGGGCCAACGAGCAGTACTTC.

A remark on this clone: At one end, the junction sequence differs from germline, possibly due to a read error. The CDR3 DNA follows: TGCGCCAGCAGTCAAGGGCCTGGGACTAGCGGGACCAATGAGCAGTTCTTC. Encoded protein: CASSQGPGTSGTNEQFF. The chain carries TRBV4-1 and TRBJ2-1; 13 nucleotides line up with TRBD2. The CDR3 is 17 amino acids. Per the germline V gene, CDR1 is MGHRA and CDR2 is YSYEKL.

This rearrangement joins TRBV11-3 to TRBJ1-5; unclear D gene. The CDR3 loop spans 12 amino acids. Trimming left V 5 bases short and J 5 bases short, with 7 bases between. Germline CDR1 and CDR2: SGHNT and YENEEA. As DNA, the CDR3 is TGTGCCAGCAGCCCCGGTGATCAGCCCCAGCATTTT. Protein: CASSPGDQPQHF.